These 31 T cell receptor beta chains were all obtained from the same sample, sequenced in a study of graft-versus-host responses after intestinal transplantation. Their target antigens are unknown. Here immunoSEQ multiplex PCR was the method, and the copy in TCRdb shows in-frame clones only, minus some. The data contain about 120,000 clones, over 80% of them singletons. Source: unstimulated CD4+ T cells sorted from spleen or lymph node cells, taken before intestinal transplant. Every receptor here comes from a human donor who received an intestinal transplant.

This chain links TRBV18 with TRBJ1-2; D unresolved. CDR1 and CDR2 (germline): KGHSH, LQKENI. The germline V and J ends were trimmed by 4 bases and 6 bases, with 6 bases remaining between them. This CDR3 contains 11 residues. The CDR3 coding sequence is TGTGCCAGCTCACGTGGGAATGGCTACACCTTC. Protein product: CASSRGNGYTF.

V gene TRBV6-6 combines with J gene TRBJ1-5, with no clear D. This CDR3 contains 12 residues. Germline V gives CDR1 MNHNY, CDR2 SVGAGI (reference sequence). Trimming left V 2 bases short and J 11 bases short, with 10 bases between. The CDR3 DNA is TGTGCCAGCAGTTACCTCCGGGGAACCCAGCATTTT. Translating it yields CASSYLRGTQHF.

The chain links TRBV4-1 to TRBJ1-4; 9 bases line up with TRBD1. The V segment lost 0 bases and the J segment 3 bases; nucleotides outside the gene matches: 8. Germline CDR1 MGHRA, CDR2 YSYEKL. This CDR3 region has 18 residues. The CDR3 loop is CASSQETTGGGSNEKLFF. CDR3 nucleotides: TGCGCCAGCAGCCAAGAGACAACAGGGGGCGGGTCTAATGAAAAACTGTTTTTT.

The chain combines TRBV6-1 with TRBJ2-2, with 8 positions matching TRBD2. The V and J ends lost 6 bases and 0 bases, in that order; junction bases with no gene match: 3. CDR1 is MNHNS, CDR2 SASEGT, per germline. The CDR3 is 15 amino acids. As DNA, the CDR3 is TGTGCCAGCAGGACTAGCGCCGCGAACACCGGGGAGCTGTTTTTT. It specifies CASRTSAANTGELFF.

CDR3 protein: CASSLGTSGGSEQYF. Written as DNA, the CDR3 is TGTGCCAGCAGCTTAGGGACTAGCGGGGGGTCCGAGCAGTACTTC. The V and J genes are TRBV9 and TRBJ2-7; 15 bases are shared with TRBD2. Germline CDR1 is SGDLS and CDR2 is YYNGEE. The V segment lost 4 bases and the J segment 6 bases; nucleotides outside the gene matches: 5. The length of the CDR3 is 15 residues. Full variable domain (remainder filled in from reference TRBV9 and TRBJ2-7): DSGVTQTPKHLITATGQRVTLRCSPRSGDLSVYWYQQSLDQGLQFLIQYYNGEERAKGNILERFSAQQFPDLHSELNLSSLELGDSALYFCASSLGTSGGSEQYFGPGTRLTVT.

The chain combines TRBV6-1 with TRBJ1-5; tentatively, D is TRBD1 (6 bases). V was trimmed by 3 bases and J by 3 bases, leaving 12 bases between them. Germline V gene data show CDR1 as MNHNS and CDR2 as SASEGT. The CDR3 spans 15 residues. The CDR3 sequence is CASSDGQRLNQPQHF. The CDR3, as DNA: TGTGCCAGCAGTGACGGACAGAGACTCAATCAGCCCCAGCATTTT.

This chain joins TRBV29-1 and TRBJ2-7, with TRBD2 matching 7 bases. Germline loops: CDR1 SQVTM, CDR2 ANQGSEA. The trim removed 4 bases at V and 7 bases at J, leaving 10 bases unmatched. The CDR3 consists of 13 residues. As DNA, the CDR3 is TGCAGCGTTGGGGAGCGGGACCCGGGGGAGCAGTACTTC. Encoded protein: CSVGERDPGEQYF.

As to this clone: The junction differs from germline at one of its ends, possibly a read error. The chain joins TRBV4-2 to TRBJ2-3, with TRBD2 matching 9 bases. The CDR3 has 15 amino acids. Germline-derived CDR1 and CDR2 are LGHNA and YNFKEQ. The CDR3 nucleotides are TGTGCCAGCAGCCAGCGTCCAGCGGGAGGAGATGCGCAGTATTTT. Amino acids: CASSQRPAGGDAQYF.

The rearrangement links TRBV9 to TRBJ1-2; possible D gene TRBD1, 6 bases. The CDR3 runs 16 residues. The V gene's germline CDR1 is SGDLS and CDR2 YYNGEE. The ends were cut back, 0 bases at V and 5 bases at J, with 17 bases in the middle. CDR3 bases: TGTGCCAGCAGCGTAGGTAGGCCAGGGGAATTGTATGGCTACACCTTC. As protein: CASSVGRPGELYGYTF.

The chain carries TRBV11-2 and TRBJ2-1; 9 bases line up with TRBD2. In germline, CDR1 is SGHAT, CDR2 FQNNGV. V lost 3 bases to trimming and J lost 0 bases; unmatched junction nucleotides: 6. CDR3 length equals 17 residues. CDR3 in amino acids: CASSFSLAGVSYNEQFF. The CDR3 bases are TGTGCCAGCAGCTTTAGCTTAGCGGGGGTCTCCTACAATGAGCAGTTCTTC. The complete variable domain, with remaining parts taken from reference TRBV11-2 and TRBJ2-1, reads EAGVAQSPRYKIIEKRQSVAFWCNPISGHATLYWYQQILGQGPKLLIQFQNNGVVDDSQLPKDRFSAERLKGVDSTLKIQPAKLEDSAVYLCASSFSLAGVSYNEQFFGPGTRLTVL.

The chain couples TRBV27 to TRBJ2-1; 12 bases fit TRBD2. The CDR3 covers 15 residues. Germline CDR1 MNHEY, CDR2 SMNVEV (reference sequence). The V and J ends lost 1 base and 6 bases, in that order; junction bases with no gene match: 1. CDR3 DNA: TGTGCCAGCAGTTTATTACTAGCGGGAGGCAATGAGCAGTTCTTC. It specifies CASSLLLAGGNEQFF.

This chain links TRBV7-3 with TRBJ2-7; maybe TRBD2 (5 bases). CDR3 length: 17 amino acids. The germline V gene has CDR1 SGHTA and CDR2 FQGTGA. Trimming pared 5 bases from V and 3 bases from J, leaving 23 bases between. CDR3 DNA: TGTGCCAGCAGCCCAACCGGGATAGAGGGAAGGAACTACGAGCAGTACTTC. Amino acid sequence: CASSPTGIEGRNYEQYF.

J is TRBJ2-7 and V is TRBV28; 9 bases map to TRBD1. In germline, CDR1 is MDHEN, CDR2 SYDVKM. V lost 5 bases to trimming and J lost 1 base; unmatched junction nucleotides: 9. The CDR3 totals 16 residues. The CDR3 coding sequence is TGTGCCAGCAGTATCGCCCCGGGACAGGGATCCTACGAGCAGTACTTC. It translates to CASSIAPGQGSYEQYF. Looking up the rest from reference TRBV28 and TRBJ2-7 gives the full variable domain: DVKVTQSSRYLVKRTGEKVFLECVQDMDHENMFWYRQDPGLGLRLIYFSYDVKMKEKGDIPEGYSVSREKKERFSLILESASTNQTSMYLCASSIAPGQGSYEQYFGPGTRLTVT.

The chain couples TRBV7-9 to TRBJ2-3, with 7 bases identical to TRBD1. Germline V gene sequence: CDR1 SEHNR, CDR2 FQNEAQ (reference sequence). Trimming took 5 bases from V and 2 from J; bases not matched to a gene: 10. This CDR3 spans 16 amino acids. The DNA of the CDR3 is TGTGCCAGCAGCCCTGGCCGACAGGGATACACAGATACGCAGTATTTT. This translates into CASSPGRQGYTDTQYF.

The rearrangement uses TRBV4-2 and TRBJ2-7; unclear D gene. Deletions cut 0 bases from V and 4 bases from J, with 10 bases between. CDR3 length: 14 residues. The germline CDR1 and CDR2 sequences are LGHNA and YNFKEQ. CDR3 DNA sequence: TGTGCCAGCAGCCAAGAGCGTCAGGCTTACGAGCAGTACTTC. Its protein is CASSQERQAYEQYF.

This clone came up once. The chain combines TRBV9 with TRBJ2-3, with 7 bases lining up with TRBD2. With 0 bases clipped from V and 4 bases from J, the junction kept 2 bases outside the gene matches. The germline V gene encodes CDR1 SGDLS and CDR2 YYNGEE. The CDR3 is 14 residues long. The CDR3 protein is CASSVGGSADTQYF. The CDR3 nucleotides are TGTGCCAGCAGCGTAGGCGGGAGCGCAGATACGCAGTATTTT.

This clone has only one observation. The chain joins TRBV7-3 to TRBJ2-2; 8 nucleotides match TRBD2. Germline V CDR1 and CDR2: SGHTA, FQGTGA. V gave up 2 bases and J gave up 6 bases; unmatched junction bases: 8. The length of the CDR3 is 16 residues. The CDR3 loop reads CASSLDPAGVSGELFF. In nucleotides, the CDR3 is TGTGCCAGCAGCTTAGATCCAGCGGGAGTGTCCGGGGAGCTGTTTTTT.

The chain has TRBV19 and TRBJ2-3, with 10 bases aligning to TRBD1. The CDR3 has 14 amino acids. The V segment lost 4 bases and the J segment 4 bases; nucleotides outside the gene matches: 2. CDR1 is LNHDA and CDR2 is SQIVND in the germline V gene (reference sequence). CDR3 DNA sequence: TGTGCCAGTAGTAGGGGACAGGGGTCAGATACGCAGTATTTT. The encoded protein is CASSRGQGSDTQYF.

The chain combines TRBV7-3 with TRBJ2-7, with D perhaps TRBD2 (6 bases). The CDR3 consists of 14 residues. Germline CDR1 reads SGHTA; CDR2 reads FQGTGA. The V end lost 4 bases, the J end lost 5 bases, and 15 bases lay between the germline ends. Written as DNA, the CDR3 is TGTGCCAGCAGCTCACCCTCGGGCGGGAACGAGCAGTACTTC. Its translation is CASSSPSGGNEQYF.

This chain links TRBV11-3 with TRBJ2-7, with D possibly matching TRBD1 (5 bases). The CDR3 is 13 amino acids. Germline values: CDR1 SGHNT, CDR2 YENEEA. Trimming removed 3 bases at V and 3 bases at J, with 9 bases between. The CDR3 sequence is CASSFTGHYEQYF. CDR3 DNA: TGTGCCAGCAGCTTTACAGGCCACTACGAGCAGTACTTC.

This chain uses TRBV12-5 with TRBJ2-5; TRBD2 is a possible D gene (5 bases). This CDR3 comprises 17 residues. Trimming took off 0 bases at V and 1 base at J, with 15 bases between the two ends. Germline V lookup: CDR1 LGHNT, CDR2 FRNRAP. Here the CDR3 DNA reads TGTGCTAGTGGTTTGGTACTAGGGCAAGCGAGCCAAGAGACCCAGTACTTC. Translation: CASGLVLGQASQETQYF.

The chain joins TRBV29-1 to TRBJ2-7; D might be TRBD1 or TRBD2, each matching 5 bases. CDR3 length: 11 amino acids. V was trimmed by 6 bases and J by 3 bases, leaving 9 bases between them. In germline, CDR1 is SQVTM, CDR2 ANQGSEA. The CDR3 nucleotides are TGCAGCGTCGGGGACGGCTACGAGCAGTACTTC. It encodes CSVGDGYEQYF.

In this sample, this clone turned up a few times. V usage is TRBV19 and J usage is TRBJ1-3, with 8 bases identical to TRBD1. This CDR3 is 13 amino acids long. The V gene end was trimmed by 10 bases and the J gene end by 4 bases; junction bases not matched to a gene: 6. Germline CDR1 is LNHDA and CDR2 is SQIVND (reference sequence). The CDR3 sequence is CATGQGRGNTIYF. The CDR3 DNA follows: TGTGCCACCGGACAGGGTCGCGGAAACACCATATATTTT.

V and J are TRBV28 and TRBJ2-7, with a tentative D call TRBD1 (5 bases). Between the trimmed V and J ends, which lost 1 base and 2 bases, there was a span of 9 bases. Per germline, CDR1 MDHEN and CDR2 SYDVKM. The CDR3 has 14 amino acids. The CDR3 bases are TGTGCCAGCAGTTTATCTGTCAGGGCCTACGAGCAGTACTTC. This codes for CASSLSVRAYEQYF.

V is TRBV2 and J is TRBJ2-5; D remains unclear. Trimming left V 0 bases short and J 14 bases short, with 7 bases between. This CDR3 has 10 residues. The germline CDR1 and CDR2 sequences are SNHLY and FYNNEI. The CDR3 protein is CASSEANVYF. The CDR3 nucleotides read TGTGCCAGCAGTGAAGCTAACGTTTACTTC.

The chain is built from TRBV5-6 and TRBJ1-2, with TRBD1 matching 7 bases. V shed 0 bases and J 4 bases; nucleotides not matched to a gene: 6. The CDR3 covers 15 residues. The germline CDR1 and CDR2 sequences are SGHDT and YYEEEE. The CDR3 spells CASSLAGRGVYGYTF. Here the CDR3 DNA reads TGTGCCAGCAGCTTGGCGGGCAGGGGGGTCTATGGCTACACCTTC. Full variable domain (remainder filled in from reference TRBV5-6 and TRBJ1-2): DAGVTQSPTHLIKTRGQQVTLRCSPKSGHDTVSWYQQALGQGPQFIFQYYEEEERQRGNFPDRFSGHQFPNYSSELNVNALLLGDSALYLCASSLAGRGVYGYTFGSGTRLTVV.

The rearrangement links TRBV5-1 to TRBJ1-1; unclear D gene. This CDR3 has 13 amino acids. Trimming pared 1 base from V and 0 bases from J, leaving 4 bases between. CDR1 and CDR2 (germline): SGHRS, YFSETQ. For the CDR3, the DNA is TGCGCCAGCAGCTTGTTGGTGAACACTGAAGCTTTCTTT. It specifies CASSLLVNTEAFF.

The CDR3 here is CASSPGVGIHEKLFF. The CDR3 nucleotides are TGCGCCAGCAGCCCGGGTGTTGGCATCCATGAAAAACTGTTTTTT. The genes are TRBV5-1 and TRBJ1-4; D is unclear. CDR3 size: 15 residues. The V gene lost 4 bases and the J gene lost 6 bases, with 16 bases spanning the gap. The germline V gene has CDR1 SGHRS and CDR2 YFSETQ.

The gene calls are TRBV6-1 and TRBJ2-7, with TRBD2 matching 7 bases. Looked up from germline, CDR1 is MNHNS and CDR2 is SASEGT. V lost 6 bases, J lost 5 bases, and 13 bases stayed unmatched. CDR3 length: 15 residues. CDR3 DNA: TGTGCCAGCAGAAAGAGCGGACTAGACACCCACGAGCAGTACTTC. This codes for CASRKSGLDTHEQYF.

V gene TRBV9 combines with J gene TRBJ2-5; tentatively, D is TRBD1 or TRBD2 (5 bases each). In germline, CDR1 is SGDLS, CDR2 YYNGEE. This CDR3 has 15 residues. The ends were cut back, 2 bases at V and 2 bases at J, with 13 bases in the middle. The CDR3 DNA is TGTGCCAGCAGCGTTCGGGGACCATCTCAAGAGACCCAGTACTTC. Encoded protein: CASSVRGPSQETQYF.

The gene calls are TRBV19 and TRBJ2-7; perhaps TRBD2 as D (6 bases). V shed 8 bases and J shed 0 bases, with 17 bases lying between them. Germline V lookup: CDR1 LNHDA, CDR2 SQIVND (reference sequence). This CDR3 has 15 residues. The CDR3 DNA follows: TGTGCCAGTGCAAGTGTGGGAGGAGCCTCCTACGAGCAGTACTTC. Amino acid sequence: CASASVGGASYEQYF.